Listed below are T cell receptor beta chains from one sample, sequenced in a study of technical replicates of blood from a few donors. The method was immunoSEQ multiplex PCR; TCRdb's version includes in-frame clones alone and lacks a portion of them. The sample yields just over 95,000 clones, about 94% seen once. The sequenced sample was T cells isolated from PBMCs. All receptors derive from a human donor in good health. Each CDR3 is given with its conserved first and last residue. The D gene is left open where the match is weak. For some rows the clone size is stated as once, few or many, or as a class when expanded; others skip it.

j_call d_call clone_size v_call cdr3_nt cdr3_aa
TRBJ1-4 TRBD1 . TRBV9 TGTGCCAGCAGCACCCCCGGGACAGGGAATGAAAAACTGTTTTTT CASSTPGTGNEKLFF
TRBJ2-7 TRBD1 . TRBV15 TGTGCCACCAGCAGAGTTGGGACAGGACACTACGAGCAGTACTTC CATSRVGTGHYEQYF
TRBJ2-7 TRBD1 . TRBV2 TGTGCCAGCAGTGCGACAGGGGTTCACTACGAGCAGTACTTC CASSATGVHYEQYF
TRBJ2-7 TRBD1 . TRBV4-1 TGCGCCAGCAGCGACGGGACAGCCGACTACGAGCAGTACTTC CASSDGTADYEQYF
TRBJ1-1 . . TRBV14 TGTGCCAGCAGCCAAGAGTGGGGCCAATGGGGCACTGAAGCTTTCTTT CASSQEWGQWGTEAFF
TRBJ1-3 TRBD1 . TRBV29-1 TGCAGCGTGCCGGACAGGGCCAACACCATATATTTT CSVPDRANTIYF
TRBJ2-1 . . TRBV7-9 TGTGCCAGCAGCCTTGGGGCGGGATCCGGAAACAATGAGCAGTTCTTC CASSLGAGSGNNEQFF
TRBJ2-7 . . TRBV5-6 TGTGCCAGCAGCTCCAACACCTTCTACGAGCAGTACTTC CASSSNTFYEQYF
TRBJ2-1 TRBD2 once TRBV5-5 TGTGCCAGCAGCTTCCCCCCACTAGCGGGAGACAATGAGCAGTTCTTC CASSFPPLAGDNEQFF
TRBJ1-5 . . TRBV28 TGTGCCAGCAGTTTAGGACGGGACAATCAGCCCCAGCATTTT CASSLGRDNQPQHF
TRBJ2-3 . . TRBV4-2 TGTGCCAGCAGCCAACCCCAGGCCAGGAGCACAGATACGCAGTATTTT CASSQPQARSTDTQYF
TRBJ1-5 . . TRBV28 TGTGCCAGCAGTGAGGCCAGGGTTAGCAATCAGCCCCAGCATTTT CASSEARVSNQPQHF
TRBJ1-4 . . TRBV29-1 TGCAGCGTTGCCCAGGACTTTGCAACTAATGAAAAACTGTTTTTT CSVAQDFATNEKLFF
TRBJ2-7 . . TRBV27 TGTGCCAGCAGTTTAAGTAGGGGCTACGAGCAGTACTTC CASSLSRGYEQYF
TRBJ2-1 . . TRBV28 TGTGCCAGCAGCACTCCTAGCGAAAGAACCTACAATGAGCAGTTCTTC CASSTPSERTYNEQFF
TRBJ2-2 TRBD2 . TRBV19 TGTGCCAGTAGTATTATCCGGGAGGGCCCAGGGGAGCTGTTTTTT CASSIIREGPGELFF
TRBJ2-7 . . TRBV10-1 TGCGCCAGCAGTGAGCACACCTCCTACGAGCAGTACTTC CASSEHTSYEQYF
TRBJ2-1 TRBD1 . TRBV5-4 TGTGCCAGCAGACCGGGACAGATATACAATGAGCAGTTCTTC CASRPGQIYNEQFF
TRBJ2-5 . . TRBV5-1 TGCGCCAGCAGCTTAGAAAGGGCCGAGGGGACCCAGTACTTC CASSLERAEGTQYF
TRBJ2-2 TRBD2 . TRBV30 TGTGCCTGGAGTGTAAACCTAGCGGTTAACACCGGGGAGCTGTTTTTT CAWSVNLAVNTGELFF
TRBJ2-2 TRBD1 . TRBV7-9 TGTGCCAGCAGCCCCCGGCAGGGGGTCATGGTCGGGGAGCTGTTTTTT CASSPRQGVMVGELFF
TRBJ1-1 TRBD1 . TRBV28 TGTGCCAGCAGTCCGGGACAGGGAAGGGATGCTTTCTTT CASSPGQGRDAFF
TRBJ1-1 . few TRBV29-1 TGCAGCGTTGTCGTGGGGCTCCTTTCTCTGAAGAACACTGAAGCTTTCTTT CSVVVGLLSLKNTEAFF
TRBJ1-4 . . TRBV9 TGTGCCAGCAGCCTGGAGGCAGGGGTGAATGAAAAACTGTTTTTT CASSLEAGVNEKLFF
TRBJ1-2 TRBD1 . TRBV7-9 TGTGCCAGCAGCCGCGAACCGACAGGGCACGGCTACACCTTC CASSREPTGHGYTF
TRBJ1-3 . . TRBV19 TGTGCCAGCCGCTTGAGGCCCGACTCTGGAAACACCATATATTTT CASRLRPDSGNTIYF
TRBJ2-7 . . TRBV28 TGTGCCAGCAGTCTCGAACATAGCGGTTATACCTACGAGCAGTACTTC CASSLEHSGYTYEQYF
TRBJ2-4 TRBD1 . TRBV19 TGTGCCAGTAGCTGGGGACAGAAAGCCAAAAACATTCAGTACTTC CASSWGQKAKNIQYF
TRBJ2-2 TRBD2 . TRBV6-4 TGTGCCAGCAGTGAAGGGAGGGCGAACACCGGGGAGCTGTTTTTT CASSEGRANTGELFF
TRBJ2-7 . once TRBV6-5 TGTGCCACCACCCGAGATACCGAGCAGTACTTC CATTRDTEQYF
TRBJ2-1 TRBD2 . TRBV9 TGTGCCAGCAGCGCCCAAGCGGGAGGGCCGTACAATGAGCAGTTCTTC CASSAQAGGPYNEQFF
TRBJ1-2 TRBD1 . TRBV28 TGTGCCAGCAGTTTCTACCGGGAACAGGGGGTCGGTGGCTACACCTTC CASSFYREQGVGGYTF
TRBJ1-1 . . TRBV7-5 TGTGTCAGAAGCTTACGCGCGAGCTGCTTACTAATGAACACTGAAGCTTTCTTT CVRSLRASCLLMNTEAFF
TRBJ2-5 . once TRBV29-1 TGCAGCGTTGATATACTGGCGGGCGAGACCCAGTACTTC CSVDILAGETQYF
TRBJ2-7 TRBD1 . TRBV4-2 TGTGCCAGCAGCCTTAGAGGACAGGGGGCCTACGAGCAGTACTTC CASSLRGQGAYEQYF
TRBJ2-3 TRBD1 . TRBV7-6 TGTGCCAGCAGCATGACAGGGGGGGTAGATACGCAGTATTTT CASSMTGGVDTQYF
TRBJ1-1 . . TRBV19 TGTGCCAGTAAACTCCAGGGGCCAGGGACCACTGAAGCTTTCTTT CASKLQGPGTTEAFF
TRBJ2-3 TRBD1 . TRBV27 TGTGCCAGCAGTTCAGACAGGGGGAACACAGATACGCAGTATTTT CASSSDRGNTDTQYF
TRBJ1-1 TRBD1 . TRBV5-6 TGTGCCAGCAGCATCCGGGACAGGGGCTCTGAAGCTTTCTTT CASSIRDRGSEAFF
TRBJ2-3 TRBD1 . TRBV7-7 TGTGCTAGCAGCTTAGACAGGGGGTTTACAGATACGCAGTATTTT CASSLDRGFTDTQYF
TRBJ2-7 TRBD2 . TRBV6-6 TGTGCCAGCAGTGACGCAACGGGAGCGGGAGAGCAGTACTTC CASSDATGAGEQYF
TRBJ1-2 TRBD1 . TRBV6-5 TGTGCCAGCAGCCCCCAGGGGGCGGATTATGGCTACACCTTC CASSPQGADYGYTF
TRBJ1-2 TRBD1 few TRBV18 TGTGCCAGCTCACCTACAGGGGCCTATGGCTACACCTTC CASSPTGAYGYTF
TRBJ1-1 . . TRBV4-2 TGTGCCAGCAGCCAAGAGGGAGAGAACACTGAAGCTTTCTTT CASSQEGENTEAFF
TRBJ2-5 TRBD2 . TRBV7-2 TGTGCCAGCAGCTTAGGGGGAGGGCTCGGAGAGACCCAGTACTTC CASSLGGGLGETQYF
TRBJ2-7 . . TRBV9 TGTGCCAGCAGCGTAGCCGGGAGCCACGAGCAGTACTTC CASSVAGSHEQYF